What follows describes a single T cell receptor (beta chain). This receptor's antigen is unknown. Sequencing relied on an Illumina HiSeq 2000. TCR beta cDNA libraries were prepared using 5'RACE template switching, which introduced a universal primer site and unique molecular identifiers. Priming for cDNA synthesis came from the TCR beta constant segment, and two successive PCR amplification steps followed. Turning to the authors' computational methods: MIGEC was used to demultiplex reads and group the reads by UMI, and MiTCR was used to assemble and quantify clonotypes. To remove erroneous sequences, TCR cDNA sequences were retained only when supported by two or more reads. The tcR package was used for downstream repertoire analysis, with clonotypes matched between fractions based on CDR3 nucleotide sequence plus V segment. VDJmatch was used to annotate antigen specificity against VDJdb, with one amino acid substitution in CDR3 permitted. TCRdb reprocessed the reads and assigns one entry to each CDR3 protein sequence, leaving out DNA. For this entry, the V and J calls and clone size follow TCRdb and not the study's own pipeline. This sample's table has entries for about 410,000 distinct CDR3 sequences. The ten most abundant clones make up approximately 12% of the sample.

The sample is drawn from a study of T cells expressing NK-cell markers (dated by TCRdb to the early 2020s). At the level of the whole study: Three sorted T-cell subsets (CD3+CD56+NKG2C+, CD3+CD56+NKG2C- and CD3+CD56-NKG2C+) from 8 or 9 donors had their TCR beta-chain repertoires profiled. Most of the eight sequenced donors were HCMV-seropositive and one was HCMV-seronegative. The study sequenced eight donors, all healthy volunteers chosen at random: three men and five women. Sequencing of the libraries produced 2 x 150 bp reads on Illumina HiSeq 2000/2500, MiSeq or NextSeq. The study at large found these results: It remained unclear whether the expanded NKG2C-expressing T cell clones were specific for HCMV antigens. In six donors, the dominant CD3+CD56+NKG2C+ clonotypes ranked among the top 10 CD8+ clonotypes, making up roughly 1.0-7.0% of CD8+ T cells. Those dominant clonotypes were again the most abundant among CD3+CD56-NKG2C+ cells in several donors, at about 25-65%.

HCMV serostatus was determined by detecting HCMV-specific IgG in serum with a commercial ELISA kit. Ficoll density gradient centrifugation was used to isolate peripheral blood mononuclear cells from blood. The CDR3 contains 13 residues, cysteine and phenylalanine counted. A DNA sequence was not provided. The germline V gene specifies KGHDR as CDR1 and SFDVKD as CDR2. Input material: blood T cells: a sorted CD56 or NKG2C T cell subset, CD4+ or CD8+ T cells, or bulk PBMC T cells (not recorded which). This chain joins TRBV24-1 to TRBJ2-1. The source of this sequence is a woman in her forties or fifties in good health. Donor details come from another sample of the same person, matched by shared clones. CDR3 region: CATQHPPNNEQFF.